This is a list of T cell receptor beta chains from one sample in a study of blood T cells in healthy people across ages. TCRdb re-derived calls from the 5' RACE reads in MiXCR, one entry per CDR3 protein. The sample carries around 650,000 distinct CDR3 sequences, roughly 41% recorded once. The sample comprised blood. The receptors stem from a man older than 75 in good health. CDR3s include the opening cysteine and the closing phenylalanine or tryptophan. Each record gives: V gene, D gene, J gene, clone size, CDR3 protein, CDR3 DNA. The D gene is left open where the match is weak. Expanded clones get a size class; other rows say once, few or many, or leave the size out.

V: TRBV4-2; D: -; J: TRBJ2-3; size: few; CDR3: CASSQVPRGLRTDTQYF; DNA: TGTGCCAGCAGCCAAGTTCCTCGGGGGCTCCGCACAGATACGCAGTATTTT
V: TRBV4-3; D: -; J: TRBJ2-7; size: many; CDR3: CASSQDKTVGYEQYF; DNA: TGCGCCAGCAGCCAAGATAAGACAGTAGGGTACGAGCAGTACTTC
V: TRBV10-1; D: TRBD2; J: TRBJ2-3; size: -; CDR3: CASSELRGSGRSDTQYF; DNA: TGCGCCAGCAGTGAGCTACGGGGTAGCGGGAGGTCAGATACGCAGTATTTT
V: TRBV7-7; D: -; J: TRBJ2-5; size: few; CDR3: CASSLAPTGETQYF; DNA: TGTGCCAGCAGCTTGGCACCGACCGGGGAGACCCAGTACTTC
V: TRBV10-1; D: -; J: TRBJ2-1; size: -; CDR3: CASSESGVNEQFF; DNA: TGCGCCAGCAGTGAGTCGGGGGTCAATGAGCAGTTCTTC
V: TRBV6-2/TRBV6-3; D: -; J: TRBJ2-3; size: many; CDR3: CASSYSSGGGTDTQYF; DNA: TGTGCCAGCAGTTACTCCAGCGGAGGGGGAACAGATACGCAGTATTTT
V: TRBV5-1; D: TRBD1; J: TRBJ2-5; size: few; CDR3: CASSLGQGRKTQYF; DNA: TGCGCCAGCAGCTTAGGACAGGGTAGGAAGACCCAGTACTTC
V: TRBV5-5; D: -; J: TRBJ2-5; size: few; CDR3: CASSLGWVQETQYF; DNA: TGTGCCAGCAGCTTGGGATGGGTCCAAGAGACCCAGTACTTC
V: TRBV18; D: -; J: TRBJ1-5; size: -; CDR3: CASSVGKNQPQHF; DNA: TGTGCCAGCTCAGTCGGGAAAAATCAGCCCCAGCATTTT
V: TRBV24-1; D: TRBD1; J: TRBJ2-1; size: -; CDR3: CATSPGQSGNEQFF; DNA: TGTGCCACTAGTCCGGGACAGAGTGGGAATGAGCAGTTCTTC
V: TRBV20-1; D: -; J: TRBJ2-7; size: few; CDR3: CSAPRQEGYEQYF; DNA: TGCAGTGCTCCTCGACAGGAGGGCTACGAGCAGTACTTC
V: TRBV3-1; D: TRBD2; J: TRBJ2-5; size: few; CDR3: CASSPYGLAGAAKTQYF; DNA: TGTGCCAGCAGCCCATATGGCCTAGCGGGAGCAGCGAAGACCCAGTACTTC
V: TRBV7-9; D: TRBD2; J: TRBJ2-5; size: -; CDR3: CASSPPSGSNNEQYF; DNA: TGTGCCAGCAGCCCTCCTAGCGGGAGTAACAATGAGCAGTACTTC
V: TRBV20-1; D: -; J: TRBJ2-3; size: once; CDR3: CSARVDGDTQYF; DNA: TGCAGTGCTAGAGTAGACGGAGATACGCAGTATTTT
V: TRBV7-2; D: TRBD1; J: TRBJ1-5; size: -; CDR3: CASSPDRGGQPQHF; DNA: TGTGCCAGCAGCCCGGACAGGGGTGGTCAGCCCCAGCATTTT
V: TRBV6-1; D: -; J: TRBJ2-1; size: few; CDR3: CASSPLTGTYNEQFF; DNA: TGTGCCAGCAGTCCCCTGACAGGTACCTACAATGAGCAGTTCTTC
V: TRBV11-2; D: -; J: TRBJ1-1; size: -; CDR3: CASSPQRPNTEAFF; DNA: TGTGCCAGCAGCCCTCAGAGGCCGAACACTGAAGCTTTCTTT
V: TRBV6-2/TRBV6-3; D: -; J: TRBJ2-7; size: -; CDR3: CASRRTPSSYNEQYF; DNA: TGTGCCAGCAGACGGACTCCCAGCTCCTACAATGAGCAGTACTTC
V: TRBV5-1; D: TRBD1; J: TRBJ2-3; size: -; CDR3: CASSWGTGGTDTQYF; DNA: TGCGCCAGCAGCTGGGGGACAGGGGGAACAGATACGCAGTATTTT
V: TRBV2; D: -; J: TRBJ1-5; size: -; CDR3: CASSEFWTVNSNQPQHF; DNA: TGTGCCAGCAGTGAATTTTGGACAGTAAATAGCAATCAGCCCCAGCATTTT
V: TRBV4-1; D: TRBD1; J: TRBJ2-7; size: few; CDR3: CASSQAWDSPPYEQYF; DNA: TGCGCCAGCAGCCAAGCCTGGGACAGTCCGCCCTACGAGCAGTACTTC
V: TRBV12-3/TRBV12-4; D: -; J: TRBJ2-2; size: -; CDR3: CASRRLAPPGELFF; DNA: TGTGCCAGCAGACGACTCGCCCCTCCGGGGGAGCTGTTTTTT
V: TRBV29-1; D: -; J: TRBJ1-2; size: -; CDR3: CSVESLQLYGYTF; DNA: TGCAGCGTTGAATCCCTTCAACTCTATGGCTACACCTTC
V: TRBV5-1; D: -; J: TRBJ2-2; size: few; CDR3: CASSPAEGKAGELFF; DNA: TGCGCCAGCAGCCCGGCAGAGGGGAAGGCCGGGGAGCTGTTTTTT
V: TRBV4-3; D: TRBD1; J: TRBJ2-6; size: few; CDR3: CASSQDNGWTGANVPTF; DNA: TGCGCCAGCAGCCAAGATAATGGGTGGACAGGGGCCAACGTCCCGACTTTC
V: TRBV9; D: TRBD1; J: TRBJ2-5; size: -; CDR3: CASSAPQGARGETQYF; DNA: TGTGCCAGCAGCGCTCCTCAGGGGGCAAGAGGGGAGACCCAGTACTTC
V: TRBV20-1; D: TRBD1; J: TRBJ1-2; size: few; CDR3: CSARDPPGGRYGYTF; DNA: TGCAGTGCTAGAGATCCCCCAGGGGGCAGGTATGGCTACACCTTC
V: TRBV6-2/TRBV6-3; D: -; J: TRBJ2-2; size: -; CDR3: CAIPPGSIRTGELFF; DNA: TGTGCCATCCCTCCCGGGAGTATTAGGACCGGGGAGCTGTTTTTT
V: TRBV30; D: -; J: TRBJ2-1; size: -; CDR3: CAWSRPNRYEQFF; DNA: TGTGCCTGGAGTAGGCCCAATCGATACGAGCAGTTCTTC